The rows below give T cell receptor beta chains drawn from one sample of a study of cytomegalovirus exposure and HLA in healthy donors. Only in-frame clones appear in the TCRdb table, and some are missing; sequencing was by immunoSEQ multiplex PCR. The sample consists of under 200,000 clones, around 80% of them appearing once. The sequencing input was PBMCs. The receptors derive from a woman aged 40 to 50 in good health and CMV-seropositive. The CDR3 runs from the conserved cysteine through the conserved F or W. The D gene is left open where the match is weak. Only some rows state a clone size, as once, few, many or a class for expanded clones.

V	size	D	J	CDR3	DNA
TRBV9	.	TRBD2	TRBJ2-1	CASGLARDEQFF	TGTGCCAGCGGACTAGCGCGGGATGAGCAGTTCTTC
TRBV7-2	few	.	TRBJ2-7	CASSLAPAGTYEQYF	TGTGCCAGCAGCTTAGCTCCGGCAGGGACCTACGAGCAGTACTTC
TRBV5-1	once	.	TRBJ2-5	CASSPDSEGTQYF	TGCGCCAGCAGCCCGGACTCTGAGGGGACCCAGTACTTC
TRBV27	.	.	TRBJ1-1	CASSPRTLGGTEAFF	TGTGCCAGCAGTCCCCGGACTCTCGGAGGCACTGAAGCTTTCTTT
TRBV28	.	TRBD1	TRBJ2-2	CASRAGTGTTGELFF	TGTGCCAGCAGGGCCGGGACAGGGACGACCGGGGAGCTGTTTTTT
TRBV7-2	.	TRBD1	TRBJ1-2	CASSLDGGQGNGYTF	TGTGCCAGCAGCTTGGATGGTGGACAGGGGAATGGCTACACCTTC
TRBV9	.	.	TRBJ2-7	CASSGPYGRDYEQYF	TGTGCCAGCAGCGGCCCCTACGGGAGAGACTACGAGCAGTACTTC
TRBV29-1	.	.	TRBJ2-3	CSVEVVGTDTQYF	TGCAGCGTTGAGGTGGTAGGCACAGATACGCAGTATTTT
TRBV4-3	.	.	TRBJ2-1	CASSQDPREPGSYNEQFF	TGCGCCAGCAGCCAGGACCCCCGGGAGCCGGGCTCCTACAATGAGCAGTTCTTC
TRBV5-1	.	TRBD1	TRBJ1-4	CASSLAPGQGSEKLFF	TGCGCCAGCAGCTTGGCCCCGGGACAGGGTAGTGAAAAACTGTTTTTT
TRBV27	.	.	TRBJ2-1	CASSQGSYNEQFF	TGTGCCAGCAGTCAGGGTTCCTACAATGAGCAGTTCTTC
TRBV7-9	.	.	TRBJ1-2	CASSLRSYGYTF	TGTGCCAGCAGCTTGCGATCCTATGGCTACACCTTC
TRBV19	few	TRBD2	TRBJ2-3	CASRDYSGSTQIDTQYF	TGTGCCAGTAGGGACTATAGCGGGAGCACACAAATTGATACGCAGTATTTT
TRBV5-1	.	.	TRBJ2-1	CASRTDGYNEQFF	TGCGCCAGCAGGACTGACGGTTACAATGAGCAGTTCTTC
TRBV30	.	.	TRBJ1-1	CAWSAVRGRDTEAFF	TGTGCCTGGAGTGCCGTGCGGGGCAGGGATACTGAAGCTTTCTTT
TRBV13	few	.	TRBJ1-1	CASSLPGVTEAFF	TGTGCCAGCAGCTTACCAGGGGTCACTGAAGCTTTCTTT